This TCR beta chain originates from a study of identical twins. TCRdb reprocessed the 5' RACE reads via MiXCR and lists one record per CDR3 protein. The repertoire holds some 730,000 distinct CDR3 sequences, with about 20% as singletons. The length of the CDR3 is 14 residues. Germline lookup yields CDR1 MNHNS and CDR2 SASEGT. V was shortened by 2 bases and J by 3 bases, with 11 bases between the two germline ends. This clonotype was picked up a small number of times. The same specimen was also included in a second study, on T cells expressing NK-cell markers.

The chain employs TRBV6-1 and TRBJ2-7; D perhaps matches TRBD1 (5 bases). The specimen was PBMCs. This receptor was identified in a woman under 30 in good health. CDR3: CASSERGYDYEQYF. The CDR3 nucleotides read TGTGCCAGCAGTGAAAGGGGATACGACTACGAGCAGTACTTC.